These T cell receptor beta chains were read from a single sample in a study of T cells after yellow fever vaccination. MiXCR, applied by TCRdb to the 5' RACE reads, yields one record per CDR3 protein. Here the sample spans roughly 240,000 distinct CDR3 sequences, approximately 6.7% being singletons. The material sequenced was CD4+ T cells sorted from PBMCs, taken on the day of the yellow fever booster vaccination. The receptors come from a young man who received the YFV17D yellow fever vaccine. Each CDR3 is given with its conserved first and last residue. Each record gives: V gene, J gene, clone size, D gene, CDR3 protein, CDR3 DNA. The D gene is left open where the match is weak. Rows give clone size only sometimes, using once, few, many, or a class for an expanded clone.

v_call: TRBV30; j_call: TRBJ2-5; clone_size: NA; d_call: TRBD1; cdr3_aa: CAWTMGQPGETQYF; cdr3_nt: TGTGCCTGGACTATGGGACAGCCGGGGGAGACCCAGTACTTC
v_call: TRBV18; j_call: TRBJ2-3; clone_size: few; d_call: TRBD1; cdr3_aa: CASSPRGQASTDTQYF; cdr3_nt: TGTGCCAGCTCACCGCGGGGACAGGCGAGCACAGATACGCAGTATTTT
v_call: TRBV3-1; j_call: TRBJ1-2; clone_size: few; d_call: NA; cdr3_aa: CASSQGQYYGYTF; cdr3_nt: TGTGCCAGCAGCCAGGGGCAGTACTATGGCTACACCTTC
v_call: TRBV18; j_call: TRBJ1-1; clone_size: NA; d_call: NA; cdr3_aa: CASSPAYTMNTEAFF; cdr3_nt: TGTGCCAGCTCACCCGCATACACCATGAACACTGAAGCTTTCTTT
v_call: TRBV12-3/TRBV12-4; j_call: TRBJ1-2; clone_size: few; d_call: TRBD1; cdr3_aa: CASSTGQGVYGYTF; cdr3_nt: TGTGCCAGCAGCACCGGACAGGGAGTCTATGGCTACACCTTC
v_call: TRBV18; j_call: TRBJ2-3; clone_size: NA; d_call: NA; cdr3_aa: CASSPLITDTQYF; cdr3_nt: TGTGCCAGCTCACCATTGATCACAGATACGCAGTATTTT
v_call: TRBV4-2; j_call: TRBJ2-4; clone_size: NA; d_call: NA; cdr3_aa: CASSTRDTRADIQYF; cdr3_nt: TGTGCCAGCAGCACCCGGGACACGAGGGCGGACATTCAGTACTTC
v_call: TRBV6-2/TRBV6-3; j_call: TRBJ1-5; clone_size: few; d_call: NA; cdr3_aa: CASSRRGEDQPQHF; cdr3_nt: TGTGCCAGCAGCCGCCGGGGGGAAGATCAGCCCCAGCATTTT
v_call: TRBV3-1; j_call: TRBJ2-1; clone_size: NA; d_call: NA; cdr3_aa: CASSQPGSSYNEQFF; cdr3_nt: TGTGCCAGCAGCCAGCCAGGAAGCTCCTACAATGAGCAGTTCTTC
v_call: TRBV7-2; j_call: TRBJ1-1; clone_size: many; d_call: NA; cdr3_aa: CASTLQGYTEAFF; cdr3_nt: TGTGCCAGCACCTTACAGGGATACACTGAAGCTTTCTTT
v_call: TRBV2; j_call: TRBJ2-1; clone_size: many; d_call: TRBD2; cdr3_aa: CASSSLAGYNEQFF; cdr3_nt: TGTGCCAGCAGTTCCCTAGCGGGCTACAATGAGCAGTTCTTC
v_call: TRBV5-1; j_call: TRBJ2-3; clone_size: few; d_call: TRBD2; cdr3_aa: CASSFFGLAGKDTQYF; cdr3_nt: TGCGCCAGCAGCTTTTTCGGACTAGCGGGAAAAGATACGCAGTATTTT
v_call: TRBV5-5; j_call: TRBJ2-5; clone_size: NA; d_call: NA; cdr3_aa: CASSFSNQGETQYF; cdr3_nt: TGTGCCAGCAGCTTCAGTAACCAAGGGGAGACCCAGTACTTC
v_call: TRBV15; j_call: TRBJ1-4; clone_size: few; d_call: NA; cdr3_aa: CATSRDRGNEKLFF; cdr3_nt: TGTGCCACCAGCAGAGATAGGGGGAATGAAAAACTGTTTTTT
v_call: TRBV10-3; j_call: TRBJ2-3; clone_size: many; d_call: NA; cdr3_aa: CAISEEGSPPYTQYF; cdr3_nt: TGTGCCATCAGTGAGGAGGGCTCTCCACCATATACGCAGTATTTT
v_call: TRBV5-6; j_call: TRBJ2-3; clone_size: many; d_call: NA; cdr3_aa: CASSQPGRGSTDTQYF; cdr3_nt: TGTGCCAGCAGCCAACCAGGGCGGGGAAGCACAGATACGCAGTATTTT
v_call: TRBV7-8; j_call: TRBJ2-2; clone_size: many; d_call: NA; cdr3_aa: CASSFHLGGELFF; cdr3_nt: TGTGCCAGCAGCTTCCACCTTGGGGGGGAGCTGTTTTTT
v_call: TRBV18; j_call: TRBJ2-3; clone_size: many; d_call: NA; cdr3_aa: CASSRGGSHTDTQYF; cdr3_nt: TGTGCCAGCTCACGAGGGGGATCCCACACAGATACGCAGTATTTT
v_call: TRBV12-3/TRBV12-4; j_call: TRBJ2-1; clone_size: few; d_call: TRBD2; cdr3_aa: CASRLAGGGEQFF; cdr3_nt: TGTGCCAGCAGGCTAGCGGGAGGCGGTGAGCAGTTCTTC
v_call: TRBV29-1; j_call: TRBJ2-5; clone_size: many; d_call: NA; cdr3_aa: CSGHSQETQYF; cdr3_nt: TGCAGCGGTCACAGTCAAGAGACCCAGTACTTC
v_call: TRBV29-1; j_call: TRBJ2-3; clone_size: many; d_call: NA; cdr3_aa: CSALPGVTDTQYF; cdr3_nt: TGCAGCGCCTTACCGGGAGTCACAGATACGCAGTATTTT
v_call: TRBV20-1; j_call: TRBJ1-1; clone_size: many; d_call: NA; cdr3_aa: CSARGPPGHGNTEAFF; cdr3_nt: TGCAGTGCTAGAGGACCTCCGGGACACGGGAACACTGAAGCTTTCTTT
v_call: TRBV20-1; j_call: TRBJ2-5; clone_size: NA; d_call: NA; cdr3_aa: CSAPNPGKVQETQYF; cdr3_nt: TGCAGTGCCCCTAACCCCGGGAAGGTCCAAGAGACCCAGTACTTC
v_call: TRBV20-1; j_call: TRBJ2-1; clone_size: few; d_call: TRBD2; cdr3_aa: CSARDSNPSGIYNEQFF; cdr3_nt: TGCAGTGCTAGAGATTCAAATCCTAGCGGAATATACAATGAGCAGTTCTTC
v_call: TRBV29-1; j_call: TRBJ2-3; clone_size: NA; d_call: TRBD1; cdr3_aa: CGVEPGQALTDTQYF; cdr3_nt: TGCGGCGTTGAACCGGGACAGGCTCTCACAGATACGCAGTATTTT
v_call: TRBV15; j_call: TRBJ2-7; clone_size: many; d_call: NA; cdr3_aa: CATSREGGSYEQYF; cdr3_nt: TGTGCCACCAGCAGAGAGGGGGGCTCCTACGAGCAGTACTTC
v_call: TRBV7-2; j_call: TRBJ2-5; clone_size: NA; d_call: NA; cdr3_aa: CASSLRLDIRETQYF; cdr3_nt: TGTGCCAGCAGCTTGCGACTAGATATACGGGAGACCCAGTACTTC
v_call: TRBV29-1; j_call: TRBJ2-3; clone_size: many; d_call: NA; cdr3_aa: CSPGGKGDTQYF; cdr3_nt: TGCAGCCCCGGGGGCAAGGGAGATACGCAGTATTTT
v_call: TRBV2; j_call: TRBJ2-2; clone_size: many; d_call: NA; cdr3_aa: CASTRERNTGELFF; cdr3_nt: TGTGCCAGCACCCGGGAGCGGAACACCGGGGAGCTGTTTTTT
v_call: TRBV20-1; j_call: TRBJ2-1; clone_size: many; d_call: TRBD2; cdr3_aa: CSAPLAGGYEQFF; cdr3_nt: TGCAGTGCTCCCTTAGCGGGAGGGTATGAGCAGTTCTTC
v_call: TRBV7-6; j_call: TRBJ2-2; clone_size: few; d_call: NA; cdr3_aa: CASTLGGGSIGELFF; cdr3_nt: TGTGCCAGCACCTTAGGGGGAGGAAGTATCGGGGAGCTGTTTTTT
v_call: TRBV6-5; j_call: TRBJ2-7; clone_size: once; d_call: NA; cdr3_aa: CASRDLTYEQYF; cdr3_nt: TGTGCCAGCAGGGACCTTACCTACGAGCAGTACTTC
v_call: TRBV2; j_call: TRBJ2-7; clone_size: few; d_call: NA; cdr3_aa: CASKNREAYEQYF; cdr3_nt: TGTGCCAGTAAAAATAGGGAAGCCTACGAGCAGTACTTC
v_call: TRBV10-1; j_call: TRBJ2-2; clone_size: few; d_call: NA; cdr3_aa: CASSEAGYTGELFF; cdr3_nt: TGCGCCAGCAGTGAGGCGGGGTACACCGGGGAGCTGTTTTTT
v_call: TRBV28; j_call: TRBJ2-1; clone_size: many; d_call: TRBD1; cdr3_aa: CASRLLGQGYNEQFF; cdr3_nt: TGTGCCAGCAGACTCCTGGGACAGGGCTACAATGAGCAGTTCTTC
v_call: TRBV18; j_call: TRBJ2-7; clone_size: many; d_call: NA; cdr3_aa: CASSPRRTGAYEQYF; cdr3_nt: TGTGCCAGCTCACCACGAAGGACGGGAGCCTACGAGCAGTACTTC
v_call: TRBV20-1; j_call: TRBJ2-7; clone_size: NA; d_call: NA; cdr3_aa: CSARGVHYEQYF; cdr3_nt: TGCAGTGCTCGCGGAGTCCACTACGAGCAGTACTTC
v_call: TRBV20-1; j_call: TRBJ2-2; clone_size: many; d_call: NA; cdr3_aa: CSSNGLAAGELFF; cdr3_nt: TGCAGCTCGAATGGTCTAGCCGCCGGGGAGCTGTTTTTT
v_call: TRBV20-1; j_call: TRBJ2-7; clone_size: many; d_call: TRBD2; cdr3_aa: CSASPGGVGEQYF; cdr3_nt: TGCAGTGCTAGCCCGGGGGGGGTCGGCGAGCAGTACTTC
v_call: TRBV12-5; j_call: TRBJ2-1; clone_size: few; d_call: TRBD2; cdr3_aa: CASGSTSGRTYNEQFF; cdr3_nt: TGTGCTAGTGGTTCGACTAGCGGGAGAACCTACAATGAGCAGTTCTTC
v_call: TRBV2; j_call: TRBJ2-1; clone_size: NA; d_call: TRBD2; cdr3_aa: CASKLAGVYNEQFF; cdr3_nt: TGTGCCAGCAAATTAGCGGGAGTCTACAATGAGCAGTTCTTC
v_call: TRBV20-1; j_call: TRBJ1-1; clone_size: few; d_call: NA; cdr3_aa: CSAFGQSEAFF; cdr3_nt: TGCAGTGCTTTCGGACAGTCTGAAGCTTTCTTT
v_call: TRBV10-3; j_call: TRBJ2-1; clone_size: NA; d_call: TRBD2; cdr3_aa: CAIRGGAGGYNEQFF; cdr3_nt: TGTGCCATCCGGGGAGGGGCGGGAGGTTACAATGAGCAGTTCTTC
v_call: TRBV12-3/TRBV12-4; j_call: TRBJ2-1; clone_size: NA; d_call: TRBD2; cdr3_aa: CASGEGYNEQFF; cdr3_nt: TGTGCCAGCGGGGAGGGGTACAATGAGCAGTTCTTC
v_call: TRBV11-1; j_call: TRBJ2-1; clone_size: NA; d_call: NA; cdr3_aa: CASSFWASAGEQFF; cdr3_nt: TGTGCCAGCAGCTTCTGGGCTAGCGCTGGTGAGCAGTTCTTC
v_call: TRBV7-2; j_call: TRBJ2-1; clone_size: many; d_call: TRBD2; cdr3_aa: CASSLAGGPREQFF; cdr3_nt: TGTGCCAGCAGCTTAGCGGGAGGGCCGCGAGAGCAGTTCTTC
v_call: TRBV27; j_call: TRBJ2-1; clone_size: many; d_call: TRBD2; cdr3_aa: CASSRLAAYNEQFF; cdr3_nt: TGTGCCAGCTCTCGACTAGCGGCCTACAATGAGCAGTTCTTC
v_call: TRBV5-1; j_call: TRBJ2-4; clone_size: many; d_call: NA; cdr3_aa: CASSPAGPQGGNIQYF; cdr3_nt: TGCGCCAGCAGCCCTGCTGGACCCCAGGGAGGAAACATTCAGTACTTC
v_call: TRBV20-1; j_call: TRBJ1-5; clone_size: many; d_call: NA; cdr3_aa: CSARSGDQPQHF; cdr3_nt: TGCAGTGCTAGGAGTGGGGATCAGCCCCAGCATTTT
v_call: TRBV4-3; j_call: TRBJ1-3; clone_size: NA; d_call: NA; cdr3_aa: CASSQESLAYSGNTIYF; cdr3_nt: TGCGCCAGCAGCCAAGAATCTCTCGCTTACTCTGGAAACACCATATATTTT
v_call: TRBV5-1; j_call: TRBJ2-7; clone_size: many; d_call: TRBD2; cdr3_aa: CASSLGVAGALGQYF; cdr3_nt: TGCGCCAGCAGCCTGGGGGTAGCGGGAGCGCTAGGGCAGTACTTC
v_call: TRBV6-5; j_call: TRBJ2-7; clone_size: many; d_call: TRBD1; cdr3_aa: CASSYSGQRAYEQYF; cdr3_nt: TGTGCCAGCAGTTACTCGGGACAGAGGGCCTACGAGCAGTACTTC
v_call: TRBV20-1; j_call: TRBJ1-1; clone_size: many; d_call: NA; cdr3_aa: CSASLGNTEAFF; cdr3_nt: TGCAGTGCTAGTTTGGGAAACACTGAAGCTTTCTTT
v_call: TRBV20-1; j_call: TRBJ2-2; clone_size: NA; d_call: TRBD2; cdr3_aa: CSARVLSGITGELFF; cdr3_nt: TGCAGTGCTAGAGTCTTGAGCGGGATTACCGGGGAGCTGTTTTTT
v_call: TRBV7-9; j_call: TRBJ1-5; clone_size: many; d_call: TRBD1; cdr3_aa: CASSPGTGVSNQPQHF; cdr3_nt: TGTGCCAGCAGCCCCGGGACAGGCGTTAGCAATCAGCCCCAGCATTTT
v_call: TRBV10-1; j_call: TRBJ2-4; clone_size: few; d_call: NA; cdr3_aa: CAGEHNLAKNIQYF; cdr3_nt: TGCGCAGGAGAACACAACCTAGCCAAAAACATTCAGTACTTC
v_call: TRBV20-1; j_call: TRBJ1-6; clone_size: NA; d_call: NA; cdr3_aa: CSAQSVISYNSPLHF; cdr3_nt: TGCAGTGCCCAAAGTGTTATATCCTATAATTCACCCCTCCACTTT
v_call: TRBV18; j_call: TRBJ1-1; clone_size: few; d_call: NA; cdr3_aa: CASSPIMNTEAFF; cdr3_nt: TGTGCCAGCTCACCCATCATGAACACTGAAGCTTTCTTT
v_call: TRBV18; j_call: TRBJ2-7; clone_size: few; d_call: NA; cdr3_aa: CASSAGNLYEQYF; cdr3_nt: TGTGCCAGCTCAGCCGGGAACCTTTACGAGCAGTACTTC